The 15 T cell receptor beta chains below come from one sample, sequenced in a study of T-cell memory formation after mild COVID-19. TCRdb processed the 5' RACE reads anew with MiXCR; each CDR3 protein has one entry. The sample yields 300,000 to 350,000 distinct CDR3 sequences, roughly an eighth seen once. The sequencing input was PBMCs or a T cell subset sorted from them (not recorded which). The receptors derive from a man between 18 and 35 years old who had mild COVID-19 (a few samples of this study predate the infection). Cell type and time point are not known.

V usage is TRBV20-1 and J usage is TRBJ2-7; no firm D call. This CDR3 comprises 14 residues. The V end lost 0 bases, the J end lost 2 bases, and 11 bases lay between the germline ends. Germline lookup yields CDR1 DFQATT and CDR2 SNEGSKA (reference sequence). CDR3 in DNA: TGCAGTGCTAGAGATCGTGCAGGCACCTACGAGCAGTACTTC. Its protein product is CSARDRAGTYEQYF.

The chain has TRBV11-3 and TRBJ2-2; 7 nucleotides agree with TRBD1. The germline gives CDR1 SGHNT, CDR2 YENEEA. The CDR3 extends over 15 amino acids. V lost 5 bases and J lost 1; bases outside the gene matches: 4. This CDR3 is CASSIGTVNTGELFF. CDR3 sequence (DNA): TGTGCCAGCAGCATAGGGACAGTGAACACCGGGGAGCTGTTTTTT.

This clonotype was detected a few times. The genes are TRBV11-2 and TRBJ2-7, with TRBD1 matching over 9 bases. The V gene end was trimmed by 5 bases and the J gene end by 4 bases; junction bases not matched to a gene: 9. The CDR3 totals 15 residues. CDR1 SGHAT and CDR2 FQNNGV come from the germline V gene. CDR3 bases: TGTGCCAGCAGCGTGATACAGGGGGCATCGTACGAGCAGTACGTC. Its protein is CASSVIQGASYEQYV.

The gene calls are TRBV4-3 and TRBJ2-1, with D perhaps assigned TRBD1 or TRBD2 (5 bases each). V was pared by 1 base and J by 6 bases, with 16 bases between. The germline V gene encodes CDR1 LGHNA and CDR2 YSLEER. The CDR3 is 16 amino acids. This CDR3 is CASSQGSREPFNEQFF. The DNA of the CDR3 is TGCGCCAGCAGCCAAGGCTCCAGGGAGCCATTCAATGAGCAGTTCTTC.

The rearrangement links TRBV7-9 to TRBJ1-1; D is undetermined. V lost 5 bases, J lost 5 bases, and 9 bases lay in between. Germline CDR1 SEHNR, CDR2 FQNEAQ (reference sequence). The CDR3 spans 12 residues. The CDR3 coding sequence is TGTGCCAGCAGCCCCCCCCGGACTGAAGCTTTCTTT. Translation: CASSPPRTEAFF.

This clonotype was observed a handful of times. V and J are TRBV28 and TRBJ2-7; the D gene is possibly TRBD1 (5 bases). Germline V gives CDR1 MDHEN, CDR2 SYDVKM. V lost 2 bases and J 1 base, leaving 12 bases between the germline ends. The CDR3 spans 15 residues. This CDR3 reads CASSLGQGWSYEQYV. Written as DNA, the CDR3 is TGTGCCAGCAGTTTAGGTCAGGGTTGGTCCTACGAGCAGTACGTC.

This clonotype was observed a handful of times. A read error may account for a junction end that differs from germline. The CDR3 sequence: CSARVGGARANVLTF. The CDR3 nucleotides read TGCAGTGCCAGAGTTGGAGGGGCTAGGGCCAACGTCCTGACTTTC. The J gene is TRBJ2-6, the V gene TRBV20-1; a weak D match, TRBD2 (6 bases). The germline V gene has CDR1 DFQATT and CDR2 SNEGSKA (reference sequence). The CDR3 is 15 amino acids.

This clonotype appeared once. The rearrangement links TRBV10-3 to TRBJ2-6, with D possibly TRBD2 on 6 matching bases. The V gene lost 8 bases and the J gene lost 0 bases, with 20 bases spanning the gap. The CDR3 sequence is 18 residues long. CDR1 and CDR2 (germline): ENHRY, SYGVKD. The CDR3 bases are TGTGCCATCCGCTTTTCGGACGGAGGGAGCTCTGGGGCCAACGTCCTGACTTTC. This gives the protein CAIRFSDGGSSGANVLTF.

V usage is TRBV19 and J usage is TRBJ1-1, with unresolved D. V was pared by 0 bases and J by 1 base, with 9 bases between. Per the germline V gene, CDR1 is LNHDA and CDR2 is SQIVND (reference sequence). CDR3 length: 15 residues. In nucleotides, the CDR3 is TGTGCCAGTAGTATAGATCCAGGCGAGAACACTGAAGCTTTCTTT. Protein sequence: CASSIDPGENTEAFF. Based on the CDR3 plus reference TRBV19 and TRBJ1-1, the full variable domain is DGGITQSPKYLFRKEGQNVTLSCEQNLNHDAMYWYRQDPGQGLRLIYYSQIVNDFQKGDIAEGYSVSREKKESFPLTVTSAQKNPTAFYLCASSIDPGENTEAFFGQGTRLTVV.

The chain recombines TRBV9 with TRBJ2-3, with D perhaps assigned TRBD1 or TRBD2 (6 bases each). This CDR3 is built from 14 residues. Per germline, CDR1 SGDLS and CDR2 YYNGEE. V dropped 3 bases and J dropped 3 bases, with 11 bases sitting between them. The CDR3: CASSDREETDTQYF. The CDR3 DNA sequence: TGTGCCAGCAGCGACAGGGAGGAGACAGATACGCAGTATTTT.

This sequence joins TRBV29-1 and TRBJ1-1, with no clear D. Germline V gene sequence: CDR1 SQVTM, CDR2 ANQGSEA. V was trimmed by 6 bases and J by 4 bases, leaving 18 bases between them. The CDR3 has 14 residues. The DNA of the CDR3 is TGCAGCGTCGGGTCCCCAATCATGAGCACTGAAGCTTTCTTT. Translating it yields CSVGSPIMSTEAFF. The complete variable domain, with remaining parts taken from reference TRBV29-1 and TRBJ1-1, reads SAVISQKPSRDICQRGTSLTIQCQVDSQVTMMFWYRQQPGQSLTLIATANQGSEATYESGFVIDKFPISRPNLTFSTLTVSNMSPEDSSIYLCSVGSPIMSTEAFFGQGTRLTVV.

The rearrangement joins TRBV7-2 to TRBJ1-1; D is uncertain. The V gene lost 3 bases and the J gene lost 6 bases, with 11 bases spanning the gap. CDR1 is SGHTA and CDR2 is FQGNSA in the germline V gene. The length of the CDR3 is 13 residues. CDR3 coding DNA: TGTGCCAGCAGCTTGGGTGGGATTGCTGAAGCTTTCTTT. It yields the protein CASSLGGIAEAFF.

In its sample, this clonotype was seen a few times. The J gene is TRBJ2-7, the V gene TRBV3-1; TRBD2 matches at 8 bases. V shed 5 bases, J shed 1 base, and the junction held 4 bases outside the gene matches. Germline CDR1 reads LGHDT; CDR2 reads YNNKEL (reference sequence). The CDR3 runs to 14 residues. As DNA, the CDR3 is TGTGCCAGCAGCGCGGGGGGTCCATCCTACGAGCAGTACTTC. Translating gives CASSAGGPSYEQYF.

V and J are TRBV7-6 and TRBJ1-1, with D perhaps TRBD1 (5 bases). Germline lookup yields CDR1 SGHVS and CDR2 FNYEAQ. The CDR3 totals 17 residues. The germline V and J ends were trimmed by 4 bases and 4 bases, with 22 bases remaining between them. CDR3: CASSSRYSSRVRTEAFF. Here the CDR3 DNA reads TGTGCCAGCAGCTCGCGATACAGCTCCAGGGTACGCACTGAAGCTTTCTTT.

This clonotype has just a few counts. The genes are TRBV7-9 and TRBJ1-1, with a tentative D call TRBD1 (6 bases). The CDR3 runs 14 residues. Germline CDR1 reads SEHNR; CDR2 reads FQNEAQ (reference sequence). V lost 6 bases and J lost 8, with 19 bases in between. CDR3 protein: CASRPKRAGVEAFF. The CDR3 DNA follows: TGTGCCAGCAGACCGAAAAGGGCAGGGGTGGAAGCTTTCTTT.